These 25 T cell receptor beta chains were sequenced from one sample in a study of blood T cell repertoires in COVID-19. Only in-frame clones appear in the TCRdb table, and some are missing; sequencing was by immunoSEQ multiplex PCR. The sample consists of around 190,000 clones, about 79% of them appearing once. Sequencing used peripheral blood. The source of these receptors is a human donor in a cohort sampled during active COVID-19.

The genes are TRBV7-2 and TRBJ2-2, with D uncertain. V was trimmed by 3 bases and J by 0 bases, leaving 8 bases between them. Germline V gives CDR1 SGHTA, CDR2 FQGNSA. The CDR3 has 15 amino acids. The CDR3 reads CASSFRFSNTGELFF. CDR3 DNA: TGTGCCAGCAGCTTCAGGTTTTCGAACACCGGGGAGCTGTTTTTT.

The CDR3 bases are TGTGCCAGCAGTGAGAACAGTGTGAACACTGAAGCTTTCTTT. Translating it yields CASSENSVNTEAFF. The rearrangement uses TRBV2 and TRBJ1-1; no clear D. V dropped 3 bases and J dropped 0 bases, with 8 bases sitting between them. The CDR3 is 14 residues long. Germline CDR1 SNHLY, CDR2 FYNNEI.

This sequence joins TRBV7-9 and TRBJ1-2; tentatively, D is TRBD1 (6 bases). The CDR3 loop spans 14 amino acids. Trimming removed 4 bases from V and 6 bases from J, with 15 bases in between. The V gene's germline CDR1 is SEHNR and CDR2 FQNEAQ (reference sequence). CDR3 amino acids: CASSSAGAVHGYTF. For the CDR3, the DNA is TGTGCCAGCAGCTCCGCAGGGGCAGTCCATGGCTACACCTTC.

The rearrangement uses TRBV9 and TRBJ2-7, with 8 bases matching TRBD1. This CDR3 comprises 14 residues. After removal of 4 bases from V and 6 bases from J, the junction contained 9 bases not matched to a gene. The germline gives CDR1 SGDLS, CDR2 YYNGEE. The CDR3 DNA reads as TGTGCCAGCAGCCCCAGACAGGGGAGGAGCGAGCAGTACTTC. Its protein is CASSPRQGRSEQYF.

The chain couples TRBV5-1 to TRBJ2-7, with 11 positions matching TRBD2. The V segment lost 5 bases and the J segment 4 bases; nucleotides outside the gene matches: 5. The CDR3 has 14 amino acids. Germline values: CDR1 SGHRS, CDR2 YFSETQ. Here the CDR3 DNA reads TGCGCCAGCAGAATAGCGGGAGGGCCGTACGAGCAGTACTTC. Residues: CASRIAGGPYEQYF.

This clone was counted once. V usage is TRBV4-1 and J usage is TRBJ2-7; 8 nucleotides match TRBD2. Germline-derived CDR1 and CDR2 are MGHRA and YSYEKL. The J segment lost 2 bases and the V segment lost 1 base, leaving 7 bases of the junction unmatched. This CDR3 has 16 residues. The CDR3, as DNA: TGCGCCAGCAGCCAAGTTCTTAGCGGGAATCCCTACGAGCAGTACTTC. Encoded protein: CASSQVLSGNPYEQYF.

The V and J genes are TRBV7-2 and TRBJ2-1; tentatively, D is TRBD2 (6 bases). The CDR3 has 15 amino acids. V was clipped by 5 bases and J by 4 bases, with 15 bases between them. CDR1 is SGHTA, CDR2 FQGNSA, per germline. In DNA form, the CDR3 reads TGTGCCAGCAGCCAGGCCCTGGCGGGGTACAATGAGCAGTTCTTC. It is translated as CASSQALAGYNEQFF.

The chain links TRBV5-1 to TRBJ2-1; maybe TRBD2 (5 bases). Trimming shortened V by 4 bases and J by 8 bases, and 16 bases separated the two germline ends. The germline V gene encodes CDR1 SGHRS and CDR2 YFSETQ. The CDR3 contains 14 residues. This chain's CDR3 is CASSREGVWDEQFF. The DNA of the CDR3 is TGCGCCAGCAGCAGAGAGGGCGTGTGGGATGAGCAGTTCTTC.

As DNA, the CDR3 is TGCAGTGCTAGTACAGGTCGGGCAGATACGCAGTATTTT. Translating it yields CSASTGRADTQYF. V is TRBV20-1 and J is TRBJ2-3, with D possibly TRBD1 on 5 matching bases. The CDR3 is made up of 13 amino acids. The germline CDR1 and CDR2 sequences are DFQATT and SNEGSKA (reference sequence). V lost 3 bases to trimming and J lost 4 bases, with 11 bases between them.

The chain couples TRBV29-1 to TRBJ2-2; TRBD1 matches at 10 bases. Germline V gene data show CDR1 as SQVTM and CDR2 as ANQGSEA. This CDR3 comprises 17 residues. Trimming removed 3 bases from V and 4 bases from J; junction bases left unmatched: 11. CDR3 nucleotide sequence: TGCAGCGTTGATTCCCGGACAGGGGGACGAGGCACCGGGGAGCTGTTTTTT. It is translated as CSVDSRTGGRGTGELFF.

The V call is TRBV5-5, the J call TRBJ1-3; 7 bases are shared with TRBD1. With V trimmed by 2 bases and J by 2 bases, 7 bases remained unmatched. Germline CDR1 reads SGHKS; CDR2 reads YYEKEE (reference sequence). The CDR3 has 16 residues. CDR3 amino acids: CASSLGTAHPGNTIYF. Written as DNA, the CDR3 is TGTGCCAGCAGCTTAGGGACAGCTCATCCTGGAAACACCATATATTTT.

This rearrangement joins TRBV19 to TRBJ1-2; D is ambiguous. The V gene's germline CDR1 is LNHDA and CDR2 SQIVND (reference sequence). The CDR3 runs 15 residues. V was trimmed by 6 bases and J by 3 bases, leaving 17 bases between them. The CDR3 here is CASRFSTRLDYGYTF. As DNA, the CDR3 is TGTGCCAGTAGGTTTTCCACGAGACTGGACTATGGCTACACCTTC.

The chain couples TRBV10-3 to TRBJ1-6, with a tentative D call TRBD1 (5 bases). CDR3 length: 16 amino acids. Germline V lookup: CDR1 ENHRY, CDR2 SYGVKD. V lost 2 bases, J lost 7 bases, and 15 bases lay in between. CDR3 region: CAISENKGSGNSPLHF. The CDR3 bases are TGTGCCATCAGTGAGAACAAGGGGTCTGGAAATTCACCCCTCCACTTT.

This rearrangement joins TRBV7-2 to TRBJ2-2; 7 nucleotides line up with TRBD2. Trimming removed 7 bases from V and 6 bases from J; junction bases left unmatched: 11. Germline values: CDR1 SGHTA, CDR2 FQGNSA. CDR3 length: 15 residues. Here the CDR3 reads CASTILGRESGELFF. In nucleotides, the CDR3 is TGTGCCAGCACAATCTTAGGGCGGGAGTCCGGGGAGCTGTTTTTT.

CDR3 residues: CASSYEKTGKGYTF. The CDR3 DNA is TGTGCCAGCAGTTACGAGAAGACAGGGAAGGGCTACACCTTC. J is TRBJ1-2 and V is TRBV6-5; the match to TRBD1 covers 7 bases. V lost 2 bases and J lost 8; bases outside the gene matches: 8. CDR3 length equals 14 residues. The germline V gene encodes CDR1 MNHEY and CDR2 SVGAGI.

The chain employs TRBV5-1 and TRBJ2-1, with D hard to call. CDR3 length: 14 amino acids. Per germline, CDR1 SGHRS and CDR2 YFSETQ. V was cut by 2 bases and J by 3 bases, with 9 bases left in between. In nucleotides, the CDR3 is TGCGCCAGCAGCTTCCCGGAGAGCTACAATGAGCAGTTCTTC. It translates to CASSFPESYNEQFF.

Here the CDR3 reads CASLGLAGVNEQFF. The CDR3 region has the DNA TGTGCCAGCTTAGGACTAGCGGGAGTTAATGAGCAGTTCTTC. V gene TRBV28 combines with J gene TRBJ2-1; 13 bases fit TRBD2. There are 14 residues in the CDR3. V shed 8 bases and J 7 bases; nucleotides not matched to a gene: 5. Per the germline V gene, CDR1 is MDHEN and CDR2 is SYDVKM.

The V gene is TRBV5-5, the J gene TRBJ2-4, with TRBD2 matching 13 bases. V lost 5 bases to trimming and J lost 7 bases; unmatched junction nucleotides: 9. The CDR3 is 16 amino acids. CDR1 is SGHKS, CDR2 YYEKEE, per germline (reference sequence). Here the CDR3 DNA reads TGTGCCAGCAGAAAATCCGGGACTAGCGGGAAGAACATTCAGTACTTC. It codes for CASRKSGTSGKNIQYF. The whole variable domain, filled in from reference TRBV5-5 and TRBJ2-4, reads DAGVTQSPTHLIKTRGQQVTLRCSPISGHKSVSWYQQVLGQGPQFIFQYYEKEERGRGNFPDRFSARQFPNYSSELNVNALLLGDSALYLCASRKSGTSGKNIQYFGAGTRLSVL.

This chain connects TRBV27 to TRBJ1-6, with D unclear. Per the germline V gene, CDR1 is MNHEY and CDR2 is SMNVEV (reference sequence). CDR3 length: 16 amino acids. The germline V and J ends were trimmed by 3 bases and 15 bases, with 24 bases remaining between them. The CDR3 sequence: CASSFRIRGPNTGLHF. CDR3 nucleotide sequence: TGTGCCAGCAGTTTCAGAATCCGCGGGCCTAATACTGGCCTCCACTTT.

The chain links TRBV9 to TRBJ2-7, with D perhaps TRBD1 (5 bases). Deletions cut 0 bases from V and 2 bases from J, with 15 bases between. The CDR3 loop spans 16 amino acids. Germline V gives CDR1 SGDLS, CDR2 YYNGEE. Here the CDR3 reads CASSVVWGRSPYEQYF. The CDR3 bases are TGTGCCAGCAGCGTAGTGTGGGGCAGGTCCCCCTACGAGCAGTACTTC.

The V gene is TRBV27, the J gene TRBJ1-1, with TRBD1 identical over 10 bases. J was trimmed by 5 bases and V by 6 bases; bases with no gene match: 9. This CDR3 contains 15 residues. Germline loops: CDR1 MNHEY, CDR2 SMNVEV (reference sequence). The CDR3, as DNA: TGTGCCAGCAGCCCACCCCGGGACAGGGGTACTGAAGCTTTCTTT. Translated, it gives CASSPPRDRGTEAFF.

This rearrangement joins TRBV28 to TRBJ1-4; 9 nucleotides align to TRBD1. This CDR3 spans 15 amino acids. The germline gives CDR1 MDHEN, CDR2 SYDVKM. V trimming: 5 bases; J trimming: 8 bases; junction bases outside the gene matches: 9. This CDR3 reads CASSPGTGFREKLFF. The CDR3 DNA is TGTGCCAGCAGTCCAGGGACAGGGTTTCGCGAAAAACTGTTTTTT.

This rearrangement joins TRBV18 to TRBJ1-4; no reliable D call. The CDR3 totals 13 residues. Germline V gene data show CDR1 as KGHSH and CDR2 as LQKENI. Trimming pared 4 bases from V and 7 bases from J, leaving 10 bases between. The CDR3 DNA sequence: TGTGCCAGCTCACTCCGACTGACTGAAAAACTGTTTTTT. It codes for CASSLRLTEKLFF.

The rearrangement uses TRBV7-2 and TRBJ1-1; a possible D gene is TRBD1 (6 bases). This CDR3 is built from 16 residues. Germline V gives CDR1 SGHTA, CDR2 FQGNSA. Trimming removed 5 bases at V and 0 bases at J, with 16 bases between. For the CDR3, the DNA is TGTGCCAGCAGCATGAAACCACAGGGACTGAACACTGAAGCTTTCTTT. Its translation is CASSMKPQGLNTEAFF.

V and J are TRBV18 and TRBJ2-5; TRBD2 matches at 7 bases. The CDR3 is 13 amino acids. In germline, CDR1 is KGHSH, CDR2 LQKENI. V dropped 6 bases and J dropped 5; count of bases not matched to a gene: 6. The CDR3 here is CASSPTSWETQYF. CDR3 sequence (DNA): TGTGCCAGCTCGCCGACTAGCTGGGAGACCCAGTACTTC.